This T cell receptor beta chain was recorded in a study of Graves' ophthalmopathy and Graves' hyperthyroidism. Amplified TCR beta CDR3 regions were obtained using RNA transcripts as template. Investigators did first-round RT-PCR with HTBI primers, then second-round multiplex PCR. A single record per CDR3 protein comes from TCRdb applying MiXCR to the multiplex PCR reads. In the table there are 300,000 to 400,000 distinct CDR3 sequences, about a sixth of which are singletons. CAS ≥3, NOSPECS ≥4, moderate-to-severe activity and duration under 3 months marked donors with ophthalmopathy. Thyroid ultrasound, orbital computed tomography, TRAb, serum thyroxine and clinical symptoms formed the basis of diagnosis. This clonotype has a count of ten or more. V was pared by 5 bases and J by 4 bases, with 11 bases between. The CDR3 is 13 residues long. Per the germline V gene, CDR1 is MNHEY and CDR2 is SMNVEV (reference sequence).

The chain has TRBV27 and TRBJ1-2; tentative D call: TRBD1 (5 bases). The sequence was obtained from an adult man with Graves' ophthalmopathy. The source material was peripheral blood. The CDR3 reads CASSPRGGYGYTF. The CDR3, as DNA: TGTGCCAGCAGTCCGAGGGGAGGCTATGGCTACACCTTC.